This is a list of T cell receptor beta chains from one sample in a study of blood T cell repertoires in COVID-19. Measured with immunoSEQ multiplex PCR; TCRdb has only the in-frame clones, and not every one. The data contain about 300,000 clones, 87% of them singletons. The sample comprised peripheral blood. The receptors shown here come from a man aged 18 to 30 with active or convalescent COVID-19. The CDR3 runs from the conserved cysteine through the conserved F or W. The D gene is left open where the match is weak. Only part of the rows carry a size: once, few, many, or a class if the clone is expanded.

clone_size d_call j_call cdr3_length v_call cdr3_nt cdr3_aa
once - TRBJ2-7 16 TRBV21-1 TGTGCCAGCAGCAGCCGACCGGGACAAAACTCCTACGAGCAGTACTTC CASSSRPGQNSYEQYF
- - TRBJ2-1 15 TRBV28 TGTGCCAGCAGTTTGATCCGAGGGTTAAACAATGAGCAGTTCTTC CASSLIRGLNNEQFF
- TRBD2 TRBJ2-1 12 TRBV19 TGTGCCAGCGGGACTAGCGGGGATGAGCAGTTCTTC CASGTSGDEQFF
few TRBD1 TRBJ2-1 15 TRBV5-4 TGTGCCAGCAGCTTGGGGGGACAGGGGAGGGATGAGCAGTTCTTC CASSLGGQGRDEQFF
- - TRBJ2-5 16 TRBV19 TGTGCCAGTAGTATATCGCCGTCGGTGGGCGGGGAGACCCAGTACTTC CASSISPSVGGETQYF
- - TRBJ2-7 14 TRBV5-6 TGTGCCAGCAGCTTGCAGGGGTTCTTCTACGAGCAGTACTTC CASSLQGFFYEQYF
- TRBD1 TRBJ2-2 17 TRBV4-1 TGCGCCAGCAGCCAGGCCGGGACAGGGTTTTTATCCGGGGAGCTGTTTTTT CASSQAGTGFLSGELFF
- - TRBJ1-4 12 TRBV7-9 TGTGCCAGCAGCTTAGGGCTGGAAAAACTGTTTTTT CASSLGLEKLFF
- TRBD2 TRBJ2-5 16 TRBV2 TGTGCCAGCAGTGAAGCGCTTAGCGGGGGGCAAGAGACCCAGTACTTC CASSEALSGGQETQYF
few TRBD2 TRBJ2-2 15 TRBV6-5 TGTGCCAGCAGTTACCTTAGCGGGGGGAGCGGGGAGCTGTTTTTT CASSYLSGGSGELFF
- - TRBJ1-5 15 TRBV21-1 TGTGCCAGCAGCAAAGGGGGGGATAGCAATCAGCCCCAGCATTTT CASSKGGDSNQPQHF
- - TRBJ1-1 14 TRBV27 TGTGCCAGCAGACTACAGGGTGAGAAGGTGACGGCTTTCTTT CASRLQGEKVTAFF
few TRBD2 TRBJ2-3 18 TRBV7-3 TGTGCCAGCAGCTTAACCGCCGGTGGCGGGAGTAGGACAGATACGCAGTATTTT CASSLTAGGGSRTDTQYF
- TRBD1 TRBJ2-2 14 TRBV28 TGTGCCAGCAGCTTGACAGGGGACACCGGGGAGCTGTTTTTT CASSLTGDTGELFF
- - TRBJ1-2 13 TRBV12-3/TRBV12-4 TGTGCCAGCAGTTTAGAAGGGGCCGTAGGCTACACCTTC CASSLEGAVGYTF
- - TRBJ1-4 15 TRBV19 TGTGCCAGTAGTATAGGGGAGGGGACAAATGAAAAACTGTTTTTT CASSIGEGTNEKLFF
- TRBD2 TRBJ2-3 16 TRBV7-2 TGTGCCAGCAGCAAAACTAGCGGGATAGGCACAGATACGCAGTATTTT CASSKTSGIGTDTQYF
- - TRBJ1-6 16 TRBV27 TGTGCCAGCAGTCCAAGAGAGGGTTCCTATAATTCACCCCTCCACTTT CASSPREGSYNSPLHF
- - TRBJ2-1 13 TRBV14 TGTGCCAGCAGCAGACAGCCCTACAATGAGCAGTTCTTC CASSRQPYNEQFF
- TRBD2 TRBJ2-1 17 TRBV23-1 TGCGCCAGCAGTCACACCGGGGAGCGGGAGGCCTACAATGAGCAGTTCTTC CASSHTGEREAYNEQFF
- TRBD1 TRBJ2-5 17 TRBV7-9 TGTGCCAGCAGCTTAGAAGGGGCGACAGGGGACCAAGAGACCCAGTACTTC CASSLEGATGDQETQYF
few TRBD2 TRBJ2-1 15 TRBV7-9 TGTGCCAGCAGCTCCCGGGGGGATGTACATAATGAGCAGTTCTTC CASSSRGDVHNEQFF
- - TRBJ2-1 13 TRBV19 TGTGCCAGTAGTCTTTTAGCGGAGGGCGAGCAGTTCTTC CASSLLAEGEQFF